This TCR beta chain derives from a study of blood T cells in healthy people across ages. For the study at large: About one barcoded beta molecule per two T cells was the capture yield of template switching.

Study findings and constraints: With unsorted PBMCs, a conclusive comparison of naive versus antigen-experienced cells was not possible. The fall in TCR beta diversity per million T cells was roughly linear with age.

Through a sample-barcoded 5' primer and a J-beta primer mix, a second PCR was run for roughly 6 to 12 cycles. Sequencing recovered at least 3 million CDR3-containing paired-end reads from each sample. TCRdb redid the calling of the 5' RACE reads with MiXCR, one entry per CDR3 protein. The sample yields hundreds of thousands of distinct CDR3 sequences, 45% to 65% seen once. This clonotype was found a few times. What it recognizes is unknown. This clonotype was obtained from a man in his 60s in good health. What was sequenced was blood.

CDR3 amino acids: CASSSGPNTGELFF. The CDR3, as DNA: TGTGCCAGCAGTTCAGGCCCGAACACCGGGGAGCTGTTTTTT. This chain links TRBV27 with TRBJ2-2, with D uncertain. Trimming pared 4 bases from V and 0 bases from J, leaving 6 bases between. This CDR3 region has 14 residues. CDR1 and CDR2 (germline): MNHEY, SMNVEV (reference sequence).